These T cell receptor beta chains were read from a single sample in a study of T cell repertoires in cytomegalovirus infection. From the reads, TCRdb called clonotypes with MiXCR, one entry per CDR3 protein. The repertoire includes under 200,000 distinct CDR3 sequences, roughly 28% of them detected once, and approximately 30% sits in the top ten. The specimen was PBMCs. The receptors shown here come from a human donor in good health (CMV status not recorded). Some clones in this sample may be carry-over from other donors' samples. Each CDR3 is given with its conserved first and last residue. D genes are given only for firm matches. The listing skips clone size in some rows; elsewhere it reads once, few, many or a size class.

TRBV12-3/TRBV12-4	TRBJ1-5	.	.	CASSLTHGQNQPQHF	TGTGCCAGCAGTTTGACCCACGGACAGAATCAGCCCCAGCATTTT
TRBV4-3	TRBJ2-1	TRBD1	.	CASSVEGTVNEQFF	TGCGCCAGCAGTGTTGAGGGGACAGTAAATGAGCAGTTCTTC
TRBV7-2	TRBJ1-1	.	.	CASSPRPEAGAFF	TGTGCCAGCAGCCCCCGGCCCGAAGCAGGAGCTTTCTTT
TRBV14	TRBJ2-5	TRBD2	.	CASSPLLAGGQETQYF	TGTGCCAGCAGCCCCCTCCTAGCGGGGGGGCAGGAGACCCAGTACTTC
TRBV6-6	TRBJ1-5	.	.	CASSYGRQYNQPQHF	TGTGCCAGCAGTTACGGTCGGCAGTACAATCAGCCCCAGCATTTT
TRBV7-9	TRBJ1-1	.	.	CASTPPPGVSGNTEAFF	TGTGCCAGCACTCCCCCCCCCGGGGTTTCCGGGAACACTGAAGCTTTCTTT
TRBV6-2/TRBV6-3	TRBJ1-1	.	.	CASSYWAVNTEAFF	TGTGCCAGCAGTTACTGGGCAGTAAACACTGAAGCTTTCTTT
TRBV7-9	TRBJ2-2	.	.	CASSRRGYTGELFF	TGTGCCAGCAGCCGGAGGGGGTACACCGGGGAGCTGTTTTTT
TRBV11-2	TRBJ2-2	TRBD1	many	CASTGTANTGELFF	TGTGCCAGCACCGGGACAGCGAACACCGGGGAGCTGTTTTTT
TRBV4-3	TRBJ2-7	TRBD2	.	CASSQDTGGSQRTSEQYF	TGCGCCAGCAGCCAAGATACCGGCGGGAGCCAGAGGACTTCCGAGCAGTACTTC
TRBV7-2	TRBJ2-5	.	many	CASSLAGGGETQYF	TGTGCCAGCAGCTTAGCCGGGGGAGGCGAGACCCAGTACTTC
TRBV19	TRBJ2-1	.	.	CASSGVEGSEQFF	TGTGCCAGTAGTGGGGTGGAAGGGAGTGAGCAGTTCTTC
TRBV6-2/TRBV6-3	TRBJ2-5	TRBD1	.	CASSYLGTGGETQYF	TGTGCCAGCAGTTACCTGGGGACAGGAGGAGAGACCCAGTACTTC
TRBV7-2	TRBJ2-2	TRBD2	.	CASCLVAGGTGELFF	TGTGCCAGCTGCTTAGTAGCGGGAGGCACCGGGGAGCTGTTTTTT
TRBV18	TRBJ2-2	TRBD2	.	CASSGTSGGLNTGELFF	TGTGCCAGCTCCGGGACTAGCGGGGGCCTCAACACCGGGGAGCTGTTTTTT
TRBV6-5	TRBJ1-2	.	.	CASSLDRRRGYTF	TGTGCCAGCAGCCTCGACCGACGGCGGGGCTACACCTTC
TRBV25-1	TRBJ1-5	.	.	CASSEQGSQPQHF	TGTGCCAGCAGTGAACAGGGGAGTCAGCCCCAGCATTTT
TRBV29-1	TRBJ2-1	.	.	CSVEGLDVYNEQFF	TGCAGCGTTGAAGGGTTGGACGTGTACAATGAGCAGTTCTTC
TRBV14	TRBJ2-5	.	few	CASSQVMGRQETQYF	TGTGCCAGCAGCCAAGTCATGGGGCGGCAAGAGACCCAGTACTTC
TRBV5-1	TRBJ2-7	.	.	CASSLEWGKSYEQYF	TGCGCCAGCAGCTTGGAGTGGGGGAAATCCTACGAGCAGTACTTC
TRBV7-3	TRBJ1-3	.	many	CASSAGQGNTIYF	TGTGCCAGCAGCGCCGGACAGGGAAACACCATATATTTT
TRBV7-8	TRBJ2-3	.	many	CASRLTDTQYF	TGTGCCAGCAGACTCACAGATACGCAGTATTTT
TRBV19	TRBJ1-2	.	few	CASSAQGGGLYGYTF	TGTGCCAGTAGTGCCCAAGGTGGGGGACTCTATGGCTACACCTTC
TRBV10-3	TRBJ2-1	TRBD1	.	CAISESRQGADNEQFF	TGTGCCATCAGTGAGTCTCGACAGGGGGCGGATAATGAGCAGTTCTTC
TRBV7-8	TRBJ1-2	.	.	CASSLVGGENTF	TGTGCCAGCAGCTTAGTAGGGGGAGAGAACACCTTC
TRBV7-8	TRBJ2-3	TRBD1	.	CASSQWTGQSTDTQYF	TGTGCCAGCAGCCAGTGGACAGGGCAAAGCACAGATACGCAGTATTTT
TRBV5-4	TRBJ1-2	TRBD1	.	CASSRDRDYGYTF	TGTGCCAGCAGCCGGGACAGGGACTATGGCTACACCTTC
TRBV7-2	TRBJ2-5	.	many	CASSPSGETQYF	TGTGCCAGCAGCCCCAGTGGGGAGACCCAGTACTTC
TRBV6-1	TRBJ2-5	.	.	CASSEAPTSQETQYF	TGTGCCAGCAGTGAAGCTCCCACTTCACAAGAGACCCAGTACTTC
TRBV10-2	TRBJ1-5	TRBD1	.	CASSETGTGRYSNQPQHF	TGCGCCAGCAGTGAGACCGGGACAGGCCGTTATAGCAATCAGCCCCAGCATTTT
TRBV7-2	TRBJ2-7	.	few	CASSIRDGTNEQYF	TGTGCCAGCAGCATTAGAGACGGAACCAACGAGCAGTACTTC
TRBV9	TRBJ1-1	.	few	CASSVAMNTEAFF	TGTGCCAGCAGCGTAGCGATGAACACTGAAGCTTTCTTT